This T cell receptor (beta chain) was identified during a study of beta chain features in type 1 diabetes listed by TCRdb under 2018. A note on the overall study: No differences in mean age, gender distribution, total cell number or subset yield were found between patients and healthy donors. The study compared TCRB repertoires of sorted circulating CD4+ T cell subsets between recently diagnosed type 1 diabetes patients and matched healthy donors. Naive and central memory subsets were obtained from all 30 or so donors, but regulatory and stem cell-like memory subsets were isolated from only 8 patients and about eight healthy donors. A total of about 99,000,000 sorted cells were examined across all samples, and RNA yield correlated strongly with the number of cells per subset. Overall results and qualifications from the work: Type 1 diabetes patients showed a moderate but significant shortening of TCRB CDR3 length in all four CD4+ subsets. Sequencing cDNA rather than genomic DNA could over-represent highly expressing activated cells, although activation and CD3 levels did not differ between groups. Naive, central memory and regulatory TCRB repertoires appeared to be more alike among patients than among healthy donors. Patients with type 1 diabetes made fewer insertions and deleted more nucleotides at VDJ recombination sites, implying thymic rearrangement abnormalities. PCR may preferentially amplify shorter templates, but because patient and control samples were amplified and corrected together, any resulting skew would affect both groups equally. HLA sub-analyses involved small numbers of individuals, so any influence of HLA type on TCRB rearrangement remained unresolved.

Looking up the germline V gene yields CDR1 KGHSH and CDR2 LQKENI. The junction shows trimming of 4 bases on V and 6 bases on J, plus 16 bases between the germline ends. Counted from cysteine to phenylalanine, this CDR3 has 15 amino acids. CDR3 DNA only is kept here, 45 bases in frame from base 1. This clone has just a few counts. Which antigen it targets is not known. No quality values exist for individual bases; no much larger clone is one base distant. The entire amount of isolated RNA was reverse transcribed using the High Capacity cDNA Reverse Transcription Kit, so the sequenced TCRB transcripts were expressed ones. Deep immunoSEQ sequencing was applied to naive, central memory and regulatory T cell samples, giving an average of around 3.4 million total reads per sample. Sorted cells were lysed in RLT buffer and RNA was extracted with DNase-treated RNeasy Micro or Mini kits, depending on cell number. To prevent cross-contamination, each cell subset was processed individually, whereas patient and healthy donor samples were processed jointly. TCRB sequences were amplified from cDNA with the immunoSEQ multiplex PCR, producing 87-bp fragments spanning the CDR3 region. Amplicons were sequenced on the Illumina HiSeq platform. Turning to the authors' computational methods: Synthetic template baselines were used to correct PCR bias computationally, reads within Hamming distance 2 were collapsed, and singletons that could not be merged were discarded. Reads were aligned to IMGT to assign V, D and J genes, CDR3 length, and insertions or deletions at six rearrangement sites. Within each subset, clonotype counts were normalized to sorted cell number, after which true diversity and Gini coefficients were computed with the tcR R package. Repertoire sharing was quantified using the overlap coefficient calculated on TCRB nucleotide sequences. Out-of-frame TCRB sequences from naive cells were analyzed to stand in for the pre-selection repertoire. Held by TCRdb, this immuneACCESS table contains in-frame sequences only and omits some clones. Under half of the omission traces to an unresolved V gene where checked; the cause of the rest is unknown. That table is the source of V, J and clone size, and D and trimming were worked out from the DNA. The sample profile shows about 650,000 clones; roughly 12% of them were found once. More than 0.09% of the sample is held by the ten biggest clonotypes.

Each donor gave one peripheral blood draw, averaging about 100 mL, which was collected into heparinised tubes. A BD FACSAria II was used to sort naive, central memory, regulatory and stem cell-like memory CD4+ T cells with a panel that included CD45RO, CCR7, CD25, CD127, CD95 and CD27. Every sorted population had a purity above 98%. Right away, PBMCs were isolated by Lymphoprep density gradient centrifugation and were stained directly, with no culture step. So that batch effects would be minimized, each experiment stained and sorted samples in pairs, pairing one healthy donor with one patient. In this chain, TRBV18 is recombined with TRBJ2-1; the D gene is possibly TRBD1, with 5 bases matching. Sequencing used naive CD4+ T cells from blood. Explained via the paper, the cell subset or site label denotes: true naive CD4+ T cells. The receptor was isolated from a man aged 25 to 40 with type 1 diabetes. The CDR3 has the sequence CASSLQESRVNEQFF. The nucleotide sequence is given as TGTGCCAGCTCACTACAGGAAAGCCGGGTCAATGAGCAGTTCTTC.